The rows below give T cell receptor beta chains drawn from one sample of a study of blood T cells in healthy people across ages. TCRdb re-called the 5' RACE reads through MiXCR, storing one row per CDR3 protein. The table records about 780,000 distinct CDR3 sequences, about 62% of them present only once. Sequencing was done on a sample of blood. These TCRs come from a young man in good health. Both conserved end residues are part of each CDR3. A D gene is named only where the DNA matches it firmly. Some rows mark clone size as missing; the rest say once, few, many or name a class of expanded clone.

DNA: TGTGCCAGCAGTTACCACCGGGACAGCTATTACGAGCAGTACTTC
CDR3: CASSYHRDSYYEQYF
D: TRBD1
V: TRBV6-5
size: -
J: TRBJ2-7

DNA: TGTGCCATCAGTGAGGAAACAGGGGGCACCAGCACAGATACGCAGTATTTT
CDR3: CAISEETGGTSTDTQYF
D: TRBD1
V: TRBV10-3
size: once
J: TRBJ2-3

DNA: TGTGCCAGCGAGGAGGCTTCTAACTATGGCTACACCTTC
CDR3: CASEEASNYGYTF
D: -
V: TRBV2
size: -
J: TRBJ1-2

DNA: TGTGCCAGCAGCCACCCAACAGGCACAGAGACTCAGTACTTC
CDR3: CASSHPTGTETQYF
D: -
V: TRBV9
size: -
J: TRBJ2-7

DNA: TGTGCCAGCAGCCCCCCGGGACACTCAAGAGGAGGACAGTACTTC
CDR3: CASSPPGHSRGGQYF
D: -
V: TRBV7-2
size: -
J: TRBJ2-7

DNA: TGTGCCAGCAGCCGAGGGCCCCTGGATACGCAGTATTTT
CDR3: CASSRGPLDTQYF
D: -
V: TRBV3-1
size: -
J: TRBJ2-3

DNA: TGCGCCAGCAGCCAAGGTTCGACAGGGATCTACAATGAGCAGTTCTTC
CDR3: CASSQGSTGIYNEQFF
D: TRBD1
V: TRBV4-3
size: large
J: TRBJ2-1

DNA: TGTGCCAGCAGCTTTGGGGACAGCAAAAATAACTATGGCTACACCTTC
CDR3: CASSFGDSKNNYGYTF
D: TRBD1
V: TRBV5-6
size: -
J: TRBJ1-2

DNA: TGTGCCAGCAGTTGGGGTAGCCACGAGCAGTACTTC
CDR3: CASSWGSHEQYF
D: -
V: TRBV28
size: -
J: TRBJ2-7

DNA: TGTGCCAGCAGCGTAGGCCGGGATAACGGCTACACCTTC
CDR3: CASSVGRDNGYTF
D: -
V: TRBV9
size: -
J: TRBJ1-2

DNA: TGTGCCAGCAGCGACGGGACTAGCGGGGTTTACGAGCAGTACTTC
CDR3: CASSDGTSGVYEQYF
D: TRBD2
V: TRBV9
size: -
J: TRBJ2-7

DNA: TGTGCCAGCAGCGTACGAGCGGGGAACAATGAGCAGTTCTTC
CDR3: CASSVRAGNNEQFF
D: TRBD2
V: TRBV7-2
size: few
J: TRBJ2-1

DNA: TGCGCCAGCAGCCCGACTGGACAGGGGGCCTACGAGCAGTACTTC
CDR3: CASSPTGQGAYEQYF
D: TRBD1
V: TRBV5-1
size: -
J: TRBJ2-7

DNA: TGTGCCATCAGTGAGTCGACTAGCGGGGGACGCGATACGCAGTATTTT
CDR3: CAISESTSGGRDTQYF
D: TRBD2
V: TRBV10-3
size: few
J: TRBJ2-3

DNA: TGTGCCAGCAGTGAAGCGCTCGGCAACCCATCACAGTACTTC
CDR3: CASSEALGNPSQYF
D: -
V: TRBV2
size: many
J: TRBJ2-5

DNA: TGTGCCGGGAGTGTGGGGACCGAAGGGCAGTACTTC
CDR3: CAGSVGTEGQYF
D: -
V: TRBV30
size: -
J: TRBJ2-4

DNA: TGTGCCAGCAGTTTTGACGGGACCGGGGCCAACGTCCTGACTTTC
CDR3: CASSFDGTGANVLTF
D: -
V: TRBV12-3/TRBV12-4
size: many
J: TRBJ2-6

DNA: TGTGCCAGCAGCCAAGAATTAACAGCCAGAGAGCAGTACTTC
CDR3: CASSQELTAREQYF
D: -
V: TRBV4-2
size: few
J: TRBJ2-7

DNA: TGCAGTGCTCCTCGCCCCGGGCAGGACGAGCAGTACTTC
CDR3: CSAPRPGQDEQYF
D: -
V: TRBV20-1
size: few
J: TRBJ2-7

DNA: TGCGCCAGCAGCTTGAGGCCACAGGGTCGCTCCTATAATTCACCCCTCCATTTT
CDR3: CASSLRPQGRSYNSPLHF
D: -
V: TRBV5-1
size: -
J: TRBJ1-6

DNA: TGTGCCAGCAGCCGAGTGAGGAACAATGAGCAGTTCTTC
CDR3: CASSRVRNNEQFF
D: -
V: TRBV7-8
size: -
J: TRBJ2-1

DNA: TGTGCCAGCAGCCCTCAGGACTGGCAAGAGACCCAGTACTTC
CDR3: CASSPQDWQETQYF
D: -
V: TRBV5-4
size: -
J: TRBJ2-5

DNA: TGTGCCACCAGGGTAGCGGGAGGGACGTCCAATGAGCAGTTCTTC
CDR3: CATRVAGGTSNEQFF
D: TRBD2
V: TRBV15
size: -
J: TRBJ2-1

DNA: TGTGCCACCAGTGAAACGGGACAGGGACTTTGGGAGACCCAGTACTTC
CDR3: CATSETGQGLWETQYF
D: TRBD1
V: TRBV24-1
size: -
J: TRBJ2-5

DNA: TGTGCCAGCAGCGTAGCCCTAGCGGAACAAGAGACCCAGTACTTC
CDR3: CASSVALAEQETQYF
D: TRBD2
V: TRBV9
size: -
J: TRBJ2-5

DNA: TGTGCCAGCAGCCAAAGACTAGCGGGGGGGCCGAAGTACAATGAGCAGTTCTTC
CDR3: CASSQRLAGGPKYNEQFF
D: TRBD2
V: TRBV3-1
size: few
J: TRBJ2-1

DNA: TGTGCCATCAGTGAGAGGGTCATGGATCCAACTAATGAAAAACTGTTTTTT
CDR3: CAISERVMDPTNEKLFF
D: -
V: TRBV10-3
size: -
J: TRBJ1-4

DNA: TGTGCCAGCAGTTATGGACAAATATGGACAGGATCCACCTACGAGCAGTACTTC
CDR3: CASSYGQIWTGSTYEQYF
D: TRBD1
V: TRBV6-2/TRBV6-3
size: many
J: TRBJ2-7

DNA: TGTGCCACCAGTCAGAGACAGGGAACCACAGATACGCAGTATTTT
CDR3: CATSQRQGTTDTQYF
D: TRBD1
V: TRBV15
size: -
J: TRBJ2-3

DNA: TGTGCCAGCAGCTTGCAACAGGGGGCTACGGGAGATACGCAGTATTTT
CDR3: CASSLQQGATGDTQYF
D: TRBD1
V: TRBV7-2
size: -
J: TRBJ2-3

DNA: TGTGCCAGCAGCTTAGGTAAGGGCAGAAGATACAATGAGCAGTTCTTC
CDR3: CASSLGKGRRYNEQFF
D: -
V: TRBV7-9
size: -
J: TRBJ2-1

DNA: TGCGCCAGCAGCGATAGCGGGGTCTCCTACGAGCAGTACTTC
CDR3: CASSDSGVSYEQYF
D: TRBD2
V: TRBV5-1
size: few
J: TRBJ2-7

DNA: TGCAGTGCTAGAGAGGACACGGGGAATGGGCACGAGCAGTACTTC
CDR3: CSAREDTGNGHEQYF
D: -
V: TRBV20-1
size: -
J: TRBJ2-7

DNA: TGTGCCAGCAGGGGGTGGGGACAGGCTAATGGCTACACCTTC
CDR3: CASRGWGQANGYTF
D: TRBD1
V: TRBV12-3/TRBV12-4
size: -
J: TRBJ1-2

DNA: TGTGCCATCAGCGAACGAGGGGACTCCCTAGCCCATGAGCAGTTCTTC
CDR3: CAISERGDSLAHEQFF
D: -
V: TRBV10-3
size: few
J: TRBJ2-1

DNA: TGTGCCAGCAGCGTAGCGGGGAATCGGAACACTGAAGCTTTCTTT
CDR3: CASSVAGNRNTEAFF
D: -
V: TRBV9
size: few
J: TRBJ1-1

DNA: TGTGCCAGCAGGTTATCAGGGGGCAAGTGGGGTGAGCAGTTCTTC
CDR3: CASRLSGGKWGEQFF
D: TRBD1
V: TRBV27
size: -
J: TRBJ2-1

DNA: TGTGCCAGCAGTGCCTTCCGGGACACCTTTATGTACGAGCAGTACTTC
CDR3: CASSAFRDTFMYEQYF
D: -
V: TRBV28
size: -
J: TRBJ2-7

DNA: TGTGCCAGCAGTTTAGTGGGGTTTGAAGCTTTCTTT
CDR3: CASSLVGFEAFF
D: -
V: TRBV12-3/TRBV12-4
size: -
J: TRBJ1-1

DNA: TGTGCCAGCAGTTACGCAACGTGGGGATTCGGTGAAAAACTGTTTTTT
CDR3: CASSYATWGFGEKLFF
D: -
V: TRBV6-2/TRBV6-3
size: -
J: TRBJ1-4

DNA: TGTGCCAGCAGCTCTCCCACCTTTGGGACGGTGGTTGAAAAACTGTTTTTT
CDR3: CASSSPTFGTVVEKLFF
D: -
V: TRBV5-6
size: -
J: TRBJ1-4

DNA: TGTGCCAGCAGCCAAGAGCAGGGACTAGGTGTTGCAGATACGCAGTATTTT
CDR3: CASSQEQGLGVADTQYF
D: TRBD2
V: TRBV4-2
size: few
J: TRBJ2-3

DNA: TGTGCCAGCAGTATAAACAGGGATATCTATGGCTACACCTTC
CDR3: CASSINRDIYGYTF
D: -
V: TRBV2
size: once
J: TRBJ1-2

DNA: TGTGCCAGCAGGGACAGGGGTTATAGCAATCAGCCCCAGCATTTT
CDR3: CASRDRGYSNQPQHF
D: TRBD1
V: TRBV6-1
size: -
J: TRBJ1-5

DNA: TGTGCCAGCAGTTACCGGACGGATAATAATTCACCCCTCCACTTT
CDR3: CASSYRTDNNSPLHF
D: -
V: TRBV6-5
size: -
J: TRBJ1-6

DNA: TGTGCCAGCGGGCCTGTCGGGAGCTACGAGCAGTACTTC
CDR3: CASGPVGSYEQYF
D: -
V: TRBV12-3/TRBV12-4
size: -
J: TRBJ2-7

DNA: TGTGCCAGCAGTAGGTCCGGGACTCTTCACAATGAGCAGTTCTTC
CDR3: CASSRSGTLHNEQFF
D: -
V: TRBV7-2
size: -
J: TRBJ2-1

DNA: TGTGCCAGCAGTGTAACGACAGGGGGTCAGCCCCAGCATTTT
CDR3: CASSVTTGGQPQHF
D: TRBD1
V: TRBV6-2/TRBV6-3
size: -
J: TRBJ1-5

DNA: TGTGCCAGCCGCCGGGCTAACCAAGAGACCCAGTACTTC
CDR3: CASRRANQETQYF
D: -
V: TRBV28
size: once
J: TRBJ2-5

DNA: TGTGCCAGCAGCCTAGGGACTAGCGGGTCCCACACAGATACGCAGTATTTT
CDR3: CASSLGTSGSHTDTQYF
D: TRBD2
V: TRBV7-9
size: -
J: TRBJ2-3

DNA: TGTGCCAGCAATTACGCAGGGGGGCTCTACGAGCAGTACTTC
CDR3: CASNYAGGLYEQYF
D: -
V: TRBV12-3/TRBV12-4
size: -
J: TRBJ2-7

DNA: TGTGCCAGCGACACAGGGAGCTCCTATAATTCACCCCTCCACTTT
CDR3: CASDTGSSYNSPLHF
D: -
V: TRBV12-3/TRBV12-4
size: -
J: TRBJ1-6

DNA: TGCGCCAGCAGCCAAGGTGGAGGGGGCATAGAGACCCAGTACTTC
CDR3: CASSQGGGGIETQYF
D: -
V: TRBV4-3
size: -
J: TRBJ2-5

DNA: TGTGCCAGCAGTTTACTGGCAGGGGGGAATCAGCCCCAGCATTTT
CDR3: CASSLLAGGNQPQHF
D: TRBD1
V: TRBV27
size: -
J: TRBJ1-5

DNA: TGCAGCGTTGGCGGAGGGGGGCTGTCCTACAATGAGCAGTTCTTC
CDR3: CSVGGGGLSYNEQFF
D: -
V: TRBV29-1
size: -
J: TRBJ2-1

DNA: TGTGCCAGCAGTGCACCGGGACTAGCGGGTTTTTCCTACAATGAGCAGTTCTTC
CDR3: CASSAPGLAGFSYNEQFF
D: TRBD2
V: TRBV6-1
size: -
J: TRBJ2-1

DNA: TGTGCCAGCAGTGGGGACCACTATGGCTACACCTTC
CDR3: CASSGDHYGYTF
D: -
V: TRBV6-1
size: -
J: TRBJ1-2

DNA: TGTGCCAGCAGTTACTCGGGGGGGAGAGTGGTGTTCTACGAGCAGTACTTC
CDR3: CASSYSGGRVVFYEQYF
D: TRBD2
V: TRBV6-5
size: few
J: TRBJ2-7

DNA: TGCGCCAGCAGCCAAGATCGCGGGGGGGCTCTGGATGAGCAGTTCTTC
CDR3: CASSQDRGGALDEQFF
D: TRBD2
V: TRBV4-1
size: -
J: TRBJ2-1

DNA: TGTGCCAGCAGCTCGGCGAGGGAGAACACTGAAGCTTTCTTT
CDR3: CASSSARENTEAFF
D: -
V: TRBV7-8
size: -
J: TRBJ1-1